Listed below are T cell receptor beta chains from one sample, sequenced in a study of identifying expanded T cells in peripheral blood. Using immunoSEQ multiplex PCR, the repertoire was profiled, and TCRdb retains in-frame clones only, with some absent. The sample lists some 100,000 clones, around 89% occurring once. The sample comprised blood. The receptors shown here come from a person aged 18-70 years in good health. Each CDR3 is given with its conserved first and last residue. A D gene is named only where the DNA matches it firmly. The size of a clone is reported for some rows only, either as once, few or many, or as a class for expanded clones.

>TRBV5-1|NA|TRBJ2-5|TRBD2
CASSWGTSGGEETQYF
TGCGCCAGCAGCTGGGGGACTAGCGGGGGTGAAGAGACCCAGTACTTC
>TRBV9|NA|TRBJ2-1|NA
CASSAQQVSLLEQFF
TGTGCCAGCAGCGCCCAACAGGTCTCTCTTCTGGAGCAGTTCTTC
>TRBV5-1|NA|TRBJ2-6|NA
CASSPSAGAGANVLTF
TGCGCCAGCAGCCCGAGCGCGGGCGCTGGGGCCAACGTCCTGACTTTC
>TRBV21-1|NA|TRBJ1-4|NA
CASSMGQTNEKLFF
TGTGCCAGCAGCATGGGACAGACTAATGAAAAACTGTTTTTT
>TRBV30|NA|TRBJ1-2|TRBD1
CAWSVQGARGYTF
TGTGCCTGGAGTGTACAGGGGGCGCGGGGCTACACCTTC
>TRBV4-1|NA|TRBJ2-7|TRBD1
CASSQGDRADEQYF
TGCGCCAGCAGCCAAGGGGACAGGGCAGACGAGCAGTACTTC
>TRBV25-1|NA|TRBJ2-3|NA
CASSDPGTIDTQYF
TGTGCCAGCAGTGACCCGGGTACGATAGATACGCAGTATTTT
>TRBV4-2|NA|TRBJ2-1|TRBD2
CASSLLETLAGGEFF
TGTGCCAGCAGCCTCCTCGAGACCCTAGCGGGGGGAGAGTTCTTC
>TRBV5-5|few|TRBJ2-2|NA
CASSLGNGELFF
TGTGCCAGCAGCCTCGGTAACGGGGAGCTGTTTTTT
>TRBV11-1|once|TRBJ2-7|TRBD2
CASSLSSGSYEQYF
TGTGCCAGCAGCTTGAGTAGCGGGAGCTACGAGCAGTACTTC
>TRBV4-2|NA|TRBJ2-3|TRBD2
CASSQDIRAGGPIDTQYF
TGTGCCAGCAGCCAAGATATCAGGGCGGGAGGGCCGATAGATACGCAGTATTTT
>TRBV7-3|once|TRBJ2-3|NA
CASSLQPAGTDTQYF
TGTGCCAGCAGCTTACAACCAGCAGGCACAGATACGCAGTATTTT
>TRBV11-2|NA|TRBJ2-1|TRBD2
CASSFYGGAAYNEQFF
TGTGCCAGCAGCTTTTACGGGGGGGCTGCCTACAATGAGCAGTTCTTC
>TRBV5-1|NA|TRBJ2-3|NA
CASSLGGPTDTQYF
TGCGCCAGCAGCTTGGGGGGGCCCACAGATACGCAGTATTTT
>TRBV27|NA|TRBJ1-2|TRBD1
CASSPQGQGFYSVGAFYGYTF
TGTGCCAGCAGTCCGCAGGGACAGGGGTTTTATTCTGTCGGTGCTTTCTATGGCTACACCTTC
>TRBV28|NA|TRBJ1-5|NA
CASTPPRTSNQPQHF
TGTGCCAGCACCCCTCCCAGGACCAGCAATCAGCCCCAGCATTTT
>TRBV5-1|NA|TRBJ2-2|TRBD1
CASSLADRDTGELFF
TGCGCCAGCAGCTTGGCCGACAGGGACACCGGGGAGCTGTTTTTT
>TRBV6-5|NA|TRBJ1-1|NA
CASSYRGRNTEAFF
TGTGCCAGCAGTTACAGGGGCAGGAACACTGAAGCTTTCTTT
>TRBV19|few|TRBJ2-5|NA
CASSPEGARETQYF
TGTGCCAGTAGTCCCGAAGGGGCGAGAGAGACCCAGTACTTC
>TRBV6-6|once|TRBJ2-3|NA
CASSYSGNTDTQYF
TGTGCCAGCAGTTACTCGGGCAATACAGATACGCAGTATTTT
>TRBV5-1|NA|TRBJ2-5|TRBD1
CASSRVGQAQETQYF
TGCGCCAGCAGCAGGGTTGGACAGGCCCAAGAGACCCAGTACTTC
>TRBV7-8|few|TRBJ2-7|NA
CASSHRVVVGEQYF
TGTGCCAGCAGCCACAGGGTGGTGGTGGGTGAGCAGTACTTC
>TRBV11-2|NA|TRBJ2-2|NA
CASSFRDSAGELFF
TGTGCCAGCAGCTTCCGGGACTCGGCCGGGGAGCTGTTTTTT
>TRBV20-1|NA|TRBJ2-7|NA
CSVHRYEQYF
TGCAGTGTCCATCGCTACGAGCAGTACTTC
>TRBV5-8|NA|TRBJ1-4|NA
CASSSYEKLFF
TGTGCCAGCAGCTCATATGAAAAACTGTTTTTT
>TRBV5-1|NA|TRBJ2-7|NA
CASSSQGATGYEQYF
TGCGCCAGCAGCTCCCAAGGGGCTACGGGCTACGAGCAGTACTTC